This T cell receptor beta chain was recorded in a study of T cell responses to AZD1222 COVID-19 vaccine. Study-wide results and limits: Spike-specific TCR breadth rose after two AZD1222 doses, and depth rose as well.

Assay used: immunoSEQ multiplex PCR; TCRdb lists only in-frame clones, some missing. The table records approximately 100,000 clones, roughly 89% of them present only once. A remark on this clone: Antigen: not known.

The CDR3 sequence is 16 residues long. CDR1 is DFQATT, CDR2 SNEGSKA, per germline (reference sequence). Trimming pared 3 bases from V and 0 bases from J, leaving 16 bases between. This receptor was taken from an adult in good health. This chain uses TRBV20-1 with TRBJ2-3; TRBD1 is a possible D gene (6 bases). Material: peripheral blood, obtained on day 0 of AZD1222 vaccination. CDR3 protein: CSASPAGAFSTDTQYF. The CDR3 DNA reads TGCAGTGCTAGTCCCGCAGGGGCTTTTAGCACAGATACGCAGTATTTT.